A selection of T cell receptor beta chains follows, all from one sample in a study of T cells in Graves' hyperthyroidism and ophthalmopathy. TCRdb ran MiXCR on the multiplex PCR reads and lists one entry per CDR3 protein. The sample holds approximately 420,000 distinct CDR3 sequences, about 15% seen once. Specimen: blood. Receptor source: a woman in her 30s with Graves' hyperthyroidism. The CDR3 runs from the conserved cysteine through the conserved F or W. The order of the fields is CDR3 protein, clone size, J gene, V gene. Size is stated for part of the rows, as once, few or many counts, or as a class when the clone is expanded.

cdr3_aa: CASSLWWNQPQHF
clone_size: many
j_call: TRBJ1-5
v_call: TRBV28

cdr3_aa: CASREPGLEKLFF
clone_size: few
j_call: TRBJ1-4
v_call: TRBV3-1

cdr3_aa: CSAHRADEQFF
clone_size: many
j_call: TRBJ2-1
v_call: TRBV20-1

cdr3_aa: CASSPDRVGQYF
clone_size: .
j_call: TRBJ2-7
v_call: TRBV5-1

cdr3_aa: CSVEGFGELFF
clone_size: .
j_call: TRBJ2-2
v_call: TRBV29-1

cdr3_aa: CASSPSGTGNTGELFF
clone_size: many
j_call: TRBJ2-2
v_call: TRBV18

cdr3_aa: CASSPSVGGYTEAFF
clone_size: many
j_call: TRBJ1-1
v_call: TRBV5-8

cdr3_aa: CASSPGGSRDTEAFF
clone_size: many
j_call: TRBJ1-1
v_call: TRBV28

cdr3_aa: CSANGLAGGSYNEQFF
clone_size: .
j_call: TRBJ2-1
v_call: TRBV20-1

cdr3_aa: CASSQAGATTYNEQFF
clone_size: .
j_call: TRBJ2-1
v_call: TRBV4-2

cdr3_aa: CASRANAGSGANVLTF
clone_size: few
j_call: TRBJ2-6
v_call: TRBV7-3

cdr3_aa: CAQGGTGVDSPLHF
clone_size: many
j_call: TRBJ1-6
v_call: TRBV2

cdr3_aa: CASSFGGQTGELFF
clone_size: .
j_call: TRBJ2-2
v_call: TRBV7-3

cdr3_aa: CASSLVVNQPQHF
clone_size: .
j_call: TRBJ1-5
v_call: TRBV5-5

cdr3_aa: CASSLLVPGYYTF
clone_size: few
j_call: TRBJ1-2
v_call: TRBV5-1

cdr3_aa: CAWRGQGGINEQFF
clone_size: many
j_call: TRBJ2-1
v_call: TRBV30

cdr3_aa: CASSPADLGDEKLFF
clone_size: .
j_call: TRBJ1-4
v_call: TRBV3-1

cdr3_aa: CASSVETGADTEAFF
clone_size: .
j_call: TRBJ1-1
v_call: TRBV9

cdr3_aa: CASSPGTSGRAGLETQYF
clone_size: many
j_call: TRBJ2-5
v_call: TRBV11-2

cdr3_aa: CATRLAGTPGGQYF
clone_size: .
j_call: TRBJ2-7
v_call: TRBV27

cdr3_aa: CASSLTETRAAYEQYF
clone_size: once
j_call: TRBJ2-7
v_call: TRBV5-1

cdr3_aa: CASSPRTTSGTGELFF
clone_size: .
j_call: TRBJ2-2
v_call: TRBV18

cdr3_aa: CSARVAQTESYEQYF
clone_size: many
j_call: TRBJ2-7
v_call: TRBV20-1

cdr3_aa: CASSPGRVQGQPQHF
clone_size: few
j_call: TRBJ1-5
v_call: TRBV5-8

cdr3_aa: CASSRLAGANQPQHF
clone_size: few
j_call: TRBJ1-5
v_call: TRBV27

cdr3_aa: CASSQVDRLAGGSGHNEQFF
clone_size: .
j_call: TRBJ2-1
v_call: TRBV4-2

cdr3_aa: CASSDPFPVREQYF
clone_size: many
j_call: TRBJ2-7
v_call: TRBV7-8

cdr3_aa: CASNTGSYEQYF
clone_size: many
j_call: TRBJ2-7
v_call: TRBV2

cdr3_aa: CASSERWTGLEQFF
clone_size: few
j_call: TRBJ2-1
v_call: TRBV6-1